This TCR beta chain was captured by sequencing in a study of neoadjuvant nivolumab and ipilimumab in lung cancer. Study-level information: Nivolumab 3 mg/kg was given days 1, 15 and 29, plus ipilimumab 1 mg/kg day 1 in combination. Whole-study results and caveats: TCR clonality did not significantly correlate with pathologic tumor regression. Only two of four nivolumab-treated tumors gained richness and clonality by surgery.

Produced via immunoSEQ multiplex PCR; TCRdb's table is partial and in-frame only. The sample holds about 38,000 clones, 75% to 90% seen once. Germline trimming cut 3 bases from V and 0 bases from J; bases unmatched to any gene: 8. Germline values: CDR1 WNHNN, CDR2 SYGVQD (reference sequence). This CDR3 contains 17 residues. Worth noting for this clone: Its antigen is unknown.

This TCR came from an adult with non-small cell lung cancer. The gene calls are TRBV10-1 and TRBJ2-3, with 8 bases fitting TRBD2. The specimen comprised peripheral blood, sampled before neoadjuvant nivolumab, alone or with ipilimumab. CDR3 amino acids: CASSDPGASGSTDTQYF. CDR3 coding DNA: TGCGCCAGCAGTGATCCGGGAGCTAGCGGGAGCACAGATACGCAGTATTTT.